Listed here are 10 T cell receptor beta chains from one sample, sequenced in a study of blood T cell repertoires in COVID-19. Using immunoSEQ multiplex PCR, the repertoire was profiled, and TCRdb retains in-frame clones only, with some absent. The data show some 320,000 clones, about 90% seen once. Sequencing was carried out using peripheral blood. These receptors were taken from a woman aged 45-60 years who had recovered from COVID-19.

The rearrangement uses TRBV28 and TRBJ1-6, with a possible D match to TRBD1 (5 bases). The CDR3 covers 11 residues. The V gene's germline CDR1 is MDHEN and CDR2 SYDVKM. Trimming took off 5 bases at V and 13 bases at J, with 9 bases between the two ends. Written as DNA, the CDR3 is TGTGCCAGCAGTCCCCAGGGCCCCCTCCACTTT. Residues: CASSPQGPLHF.

The chain combines TRBV7-2 with TRBJ2-1, with 7 bases aligning to TRBD1. V lost 6 bases, J lost 0 bases, and 8 bases stayed unmatched. The CDR3 totals 16 residues. Looked up from germline, CDR1 is SGHTA and CDR2 is FQGNSA. CDR3 protein: CASRSTRGSSYNEQFF. The DNA for the CDR3 is TGTGCCAGCAGGTCAACCAGGGGGTCCTCCTACAATGAGCAGTTCTTC.

The chain is built from TRBV18 and TRBJ1-2; no clear D gene. The CDR3 covers 14 residues. The germline V gene has CDR1 KGHSH and CDR2 LQKENI. Trimming took off 1 base at V and 2 bases at J, with 8 bases between the two ends. The CDR3 here is CASSPLAQNYGYTF. CDR3 DNA: TGTGCCAGCTCACCACTAGCCCAAAACTATGGCTACACCTTC. Using reference TRBV18 and TRBJ1-2 for the parts outside the CDR3, the full variable domain is NAGVMQNPRHLVRRRGQEARLRCSPMKGHSHVYWYRQLPEEGLKFMVYLQKENIIDESGMPKERFSAEFPKEGPSILRIQQVVRGDSAAYFCASSPLAQNYGYTFGSGTRLTVV.

The chain links TRBV5-4 to TRBJ2-7; D remains unclear. Germline V gene sequence: CDR1 SGHNT, CDR2 YYREEE (reference sequence). There are 13 residues in the CDR3. The V and J ends lost 0 bases and 2 bases respectively, with 6 bases between them. CDR3 sequence (DNA): TGTGCCAGCAGCTTGGACCCAGCCTACGAGCAGTACTTC. Translated: CASSLDPAYEQYF. The full variable domain, in which reference TRBV5-4 and TRBJ2-7 provide the parts outside the CDR3, is ETGVTQSPTHLIKTRGQQVTLRCSSQSGHNTVSWYQQALGQGPQFIFQYYREEENGRGNFPPRFSGLQFPNYSSELNVNALELDDSALYLCASSLDPAYEQYFGPGTRLTVT.

This chain connects TRBV5-4 to TRBJ2-1; 13 positions agree with TRBD2. CDR1 and CDR2 (germline): SGHNT, YYREEE (reference sequence). Trimming at V came to 0 bases and at J to 0 bases, leaving 6 bases not matched to a gene. The CDR3 is made up of 19 amino acids. The CDR3 DNA reads as TGTGCCAGCAGCTTGGGGACTAGCGGGGGCCTTAGCTCCTACAATGAGCAGTTCTTC. The encoded protein is CASSLGTSGGLSSYNEQFF.

The chain joins TRBV10-3 to TRBJ1-1, with TRBD1 as a possible D gene (6 bases). The CDR3 runs 14 residues. Germline V gene data show CDR1 as ENHRY and CDR2 as SYGVKD. With 3 bases removed from V and 1 base from J, the gap between germline ends came to 9 bases. The CDR3 loop reads CAISDRTANTEAFF. The CDR3 DNA follows: TGTGCCATCAGTGATAGGACAGCGAACACTGAAGCTTTCTTT.

The chain carries TRBV28 and TRBJ1-5, with D possibly TRBD1 on 6 matching bases. This CDR3 comprises 15 residues. CDR1 is MDHEN, CDR2 SYDVKM, per germline. V lost 8 bases and J 6 bases, leaving 20 bases between the germline ends. The chain's CDR3 is CASRISGVGSQPQHF. In DNA form, the CDR3 reads TGTGCCAGCCGGATTTCAGGGGTTGGGAGTCAGCCCCAGCATTTT.

The CDR3 DNA is TGCGCCAGCAGCCTCGAACAGGGACAAGAGACCCAGTACTTC. Protein product: CASSLEQGQETQYF. The V gene is TRBV5-1, the J gene TRBJ2-5; a possible D gene is TRBD1 (6 bases). Trimming shortened V by 4 bases and J by 2 bases, and 12 bases separated the two germline ends. The CDR3 consists of 14 residues. Germline values: CDR1 SGHRS, CDR2 YFSETQ.

The chain carries TRBV14 and TRBJ1-4; D may be TRBD1 (5 bases). Germline CDR1 and CDR2: SGHDN and FVKESK. This CDR3 contains 15 residues. The ends were cut back, 3 bases at V and 3 bases at J, with 11 bases in the middle. This chain's CDR3 is CASSHSGAANEKLFF. CDR3 in DNA: TGTGCCAGCAGCCACAGCGGGGCGGCTAATGAAAAACTGTTTTTT. Based on the CDR3 plus reference TRBV14 and TRBJ1-4, the full variable domain is EAGVTQFPSHSVIEKGQTVTLRCDPISGHDNLYWYRRVMGKEIKFLLHFVKESKQDESGMPNNRFLAERTGGTYSTLKVQPAELEDSGVYFCASSHSGAANEKLFFGSGTQLSVL.

This clone was seen a few times. V is TRBV21-1 and J is TRBJ1-1; TRBD1, the D gene given by the table, was not confirmed from the DNA. TRBV21-1 is described as a pseudogene. CDR3 length equals 12 residues. The CDR3 nucleotides read TGTGCCAGCAGCAAATGGGCCACTGAAGCTTTCTTT. Translated: CASSKWATEAFF.